This entry lists 17 T cell receptor beta chains sequenced from one sample in a study of shared clonotypes between healthy human individuals. TCRdb keeps only in-frame clones here, not all; method: immunoSEQ multiplex PCR. This table holds roughly 640,000 clones, around 72% found once. Sequenced input: memory CD4+ T cells sorted from blood. Subset specified: CD45RA-negative fraction. The origin of the receptors is a woman aged 25 to 39 in good health.

The chain joins TRBV5-1 to TRBJ2-2; D gene unclear. Trimming took 0 bases from V and 0 from J, leaving 6 bases between them. The CDR3 totals 15 residues. Germline V lookup: CDR1 SGHRS, CDR2 YFSETQ. The CDR3 region has the DNA TGCGCCAGCAGCTTGGTTCTAGCGAACACCGGGGAGCTGTTTTTT. It specifies CASSLVLANTGELFF.

The V gene is TRBV5-1, the J gene TRBJ2-2; 9 bases map to TRBD1. The germline V gene encodes CDR1 SGHRS and CDR2 YFSETQ. The CDR3 has 16 amino acids. V trimming: 3 bases; J trimming: 1 base; junction bases outside the gene matches: 4. This CDR3 reads CASSSQTGGNTGELFF. CDR3 nucleotides: TGCGCCAGCAGCTCGCAGACAGGGGGGAACACCGGGGAGCTGTTTTTT.

This chain uses TRBV19 with TRBJ2-7, with TRBD1 matching 8 bases. Germline V CDR1 and CDR2: LNHDA, SQIVND (reference sequence). J gave up 0 bases and V 10 bases, and 8 bases lay outside the gene matches. The CDR3 is made up of 14 amino acids. The CDR3 bases are TGTGCCACCAGAGGGACAGGCAGCTCCTACGAGCAGTACTTC. Its translation: CATRGTGSSYEQYF.

The V and J genes are TRBV28 and TRBJ1-5; maybe TRBD1 (5 bases). V was shortened by 6 bases and J by 1 base, with 13 bases between the two germline ends. Germline CDR1 is MDHEN and CDR2 is SYDVKM. The length of the CDR3 is 15 residues. The CDR3 spells CASSVSGASNQPQHF. The CDR3 nucleotides are TGTGCCAGCAGCGTGAGCGGGGCGAGCAATCAGCCCCAGCATTTT. The variable domain in full, with the rest retrieved from reference TRBV28 and TRBJ1-5, is DVKVTQSSRYLVKRTGEKVFLECVQDMDHENMFWYRQDPGLGLRLIYFSYDVKMKEKGDIPEGYSVSREKKERFSLILESASTNQTSMYLCASSVSGASNQPQHFGDGTRLSIL.

This clone was detected only once. The CDR3 reads CASSWQGRSYGYTF. CDR3 sequence (DNA): TGTGCCAGCAGTTGGCAGGGACGGAGCTATGGCTACACCTTC. The chain employs TRBV28 and TRBJ1-2; D might be TRBD1 (5 bases). The CDR3 covers 14 residues. V dropped 4 bases and J dropped 4 bases, with 13 bases sitting between them. In germline, CDR1 is MDHEN, CDR2 SYDVKM.

The chain recombines TRBV5-1 with TRBJ1-2, with D maybe TRBD1 (5 bases). From germline, CDR1 is SGHRS and CDR2 YFSETQ. CDR3 size: 17 residues. The V end lost 1 base, the J end lost 3 bases, and 19 bases lay between the germline ends. The DNA for the CDR3 is TGCGCCAGCAGCTTGTTGACGGCCGGGGGAGAGGACTATGGCTACACCTTC. Protein: CASSLLTAGGEDYGYTF.

V is TRBV27 and J is TRBJ2-7; D remains ambiguous. Germline V gene data show CDR1 as MNHEY and CDR2 as SMNVEV (reference sequence). The CDR3 is 14 amino acids. V was shortened by 4 bases and J by 4 bases, with 14 bases between the two germline ends. CDR3 DNA sequence: TGTGCCAGCAGTTCCCCGGGTCTACCGTACGAGCAGTACTTC. Its translation is CASSSPGLPYEQYF.

The chain employs TRBV19 and TRBJ1-3; TRBD1 matches 9 bases. V shed 5 bases and J 4 bases; nucleotides not matched to a gene: 6. In germline, CDR1 is LNHDA, CDR2 SQIVND (reference sequence). This CDR3 comprises 15 residues. The CDR3 DNA is TGTGCCAGTAGTGGGACAGGGTCTGTCGGAAACACCATATATTTT. Encoded protein: CASSGTGSVGNTIYF.

This clone came up many times. The V call is TRBV11-2, the J call TRBJ2-2; no definite D call. V lost 3 bases and J lost 3, with 2 bases in between. The length of the CDR3 is 12 residues. Germline V gene lookup returns CDR1 SGHAT and CDR2 FQNNGV. CDR3 DNA: TGTGCCAGCAGCTTTCACACCGGGGAGCTGTTTTTT. It specifies CASSFHTGELFF.

The chain combines TRBV28 with TRBJ1-1; 7 bases are a match to TRBD1. Germline lookup yields CDR1 MDHEN and CDR2 SYDVKM. The CDR3 consists of 14 residues. The J segment lost 3 bases and the V segment lost 4 bases, leaving 5 bases of the junction unmatched. The CDR3 bases are TGTGCCAGCAGTTCACAGGGGAGGGACACTGAAGCTTTCTTT. This translates into CASSSQGRDTEAFF.

The chain employs TRBV5-1 and TRBJ2-7; no firm D call. The ends were cut back, 0 bases at V and 6 bases at J, with 10 bases in the middle. The germline V gene encodes CDR1 SGHRS and CDR2 YFSETQ. This CDR3 region has 13 residues. The CDR3, as DNA: TGCGCCAGCAGCTTGGCCGCAGGCTTCGAGCAGTACTTC. Amino acids: CASSLAAGFEQYF. The full variable domain, completed using reference TRBV5-1 and TRBJ2-7, is KAGVTQTPRYLIKTRGQQVTLSCSPISGHRSVSWYQQTPGQGLQFLFEYFSETQRNKGNFPGRFSGRQFSNSRSEMNVSTLELGDSALYLCASSLAAGFEQYFGPGTRLTVT.

CDR3: CASSLTSGRFLRMTQYF. DNA for the CDR3: TGTGCCAGCAGCTTGACTAGCGGGAGATTTTTGAGAATGACCCAGTACTTC. This chain joins TRBV5-6 and TRBJ2-5, with 11 bases identical to TRBD2. Per germline, CDR1 SGHDT and CDR2 YYEEEE. The CDR3 runs to 17 residues. The V segment lost 1 base and the J segment 7 bases; nucleotides outside the gene matches: 12.

J is TRBJ1-5 and V is TRBV28; D possibly corresponds to TRBD1 (6 bases). Germline CDR1 and CDR2: MDHEN and SYDVKM. The length of the CDR3 is 16 residues. V gave up 8 bases and J gave up 2 bases, with 19 bases separating them. CDR3 nucleotide sequence: TGTGCCAGCGTTACGTCGGGGGCTCTTGGCAATCAGCCCCAGCATTTT. Its translation is CASVTSGALGNQPQHF.

The V gene is TRBV28, the J gene TRBJ1-5, with D unclear. Trimming left V 7 bases short and J 3 bases short, with 13 bases between. The CDR3 has 14 amino acids. Germline V gene sequence: CDR1 MDHEN, CDR2 SYDVKM. The chain's CDR3 is CASIEAGPNQPQHF. The DNA of the CDR3 is TGTGCCAGCATCGAGGCGGGCCCCAATCAGCCCCAGCATTTT.

V usage is TRBV5-1 and J usage is TRBJ1-2, with 7 positions matching TRBD1. The junction had 14 bases not matched to a gene; V was cut back by 3 bases and J by 6 bases. This CDR3 region has 16 residues. The germline CDR1 and CDR2 sequences are SGHRS and YFSETQ. As DNA, the CDR3 is TGCGCCAGCAGCTCCCCTGACAGGGAGCCGTGGGATGGCTACACCTTC. It specifies CASSSPDREPWDGYTF.

The CDR3 spells CASSQDLMAPLHF. The CDR3 DNA is TGTGCCAGCAGCCAAGATTTGATGGCACCCCTCCACTTT. The genes are TRBV14 and TRBJ1-6; D gene unclear. V lost 0 bases and J lost 11, with 8 bases in between. Germline V gene sequence: CDR1 SGHDN, CDR2 FVKESK. The CDR3 contains 13 residues.

The chain is built from TRBV5-1 and TRBJ2-7, with D possibly being TRBD1 (6 bases). The CDR3 extends over 13 amino acids. With 3 bases removed from V and 9 bases from J, the gap between germline ends came to 16 bases. Germline lookup yields CDR1 SGHRS and CDR2 YFSETQ. The CDR3 nucleotides read TGCGCCAGCAGCTCGGACAGTCCCGGGCGGCAGTACTTC. This codes for CASSSDSPGRQYF.